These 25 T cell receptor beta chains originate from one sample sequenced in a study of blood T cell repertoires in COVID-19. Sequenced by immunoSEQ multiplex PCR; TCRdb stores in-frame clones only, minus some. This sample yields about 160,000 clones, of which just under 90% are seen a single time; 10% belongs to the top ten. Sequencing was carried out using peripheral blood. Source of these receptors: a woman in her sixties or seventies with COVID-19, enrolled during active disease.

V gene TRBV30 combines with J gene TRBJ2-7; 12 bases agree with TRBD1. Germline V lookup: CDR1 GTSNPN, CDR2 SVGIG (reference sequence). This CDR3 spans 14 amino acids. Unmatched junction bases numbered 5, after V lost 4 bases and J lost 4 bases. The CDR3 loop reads CAWTRDRGLYEQYF. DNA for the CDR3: TGTGCCTGGACCCGGGACAGGGGGCTGTACGAGCAGTACTTC.

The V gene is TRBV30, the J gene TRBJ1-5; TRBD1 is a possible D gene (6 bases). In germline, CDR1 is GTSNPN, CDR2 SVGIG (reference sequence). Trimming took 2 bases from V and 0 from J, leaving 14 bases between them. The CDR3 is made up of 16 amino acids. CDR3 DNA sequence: TGTGCCTGGAGTTCCGGCAGGGGCCATAGCAATCAGCCCCAGCATTTT. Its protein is CAWSSGRGHSNQPQHF.

CDR3 residues: CSGEKMNTEAFF. The CDR3 DNA follows: TGCAGCGGAGAGAAAATGAACACTGAAGCTTTCTTT. V and J are TRBV29-1 and TRBJ1-1; D call uncertain. This CDR3 spans 12 amino acids. The V end was cut by 7 bases, the J end by 0 bases, with 9 bases between. Germline-derived CDR1 and CDR2 are SQVTM and ANQGSEA.

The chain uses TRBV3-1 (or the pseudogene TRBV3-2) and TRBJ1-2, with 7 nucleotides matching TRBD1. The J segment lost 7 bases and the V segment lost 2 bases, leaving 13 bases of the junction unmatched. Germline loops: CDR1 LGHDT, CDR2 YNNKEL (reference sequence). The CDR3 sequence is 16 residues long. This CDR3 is CASSQIRGGGLTGYTF. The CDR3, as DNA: TGTGCCAGCAGCCAAATTAGAGGGGGCGGCCTTACTGGCTACACCTTC.

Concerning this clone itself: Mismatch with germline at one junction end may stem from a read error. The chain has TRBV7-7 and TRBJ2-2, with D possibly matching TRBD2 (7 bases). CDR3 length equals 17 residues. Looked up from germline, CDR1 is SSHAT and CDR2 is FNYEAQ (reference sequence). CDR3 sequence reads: CASSLYSGGPRAGELFF. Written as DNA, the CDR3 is TGTGCTAGCAGCTTATACTCGGGGGGCCCAAGGGCCGGGGAGCTGTTTTTT.

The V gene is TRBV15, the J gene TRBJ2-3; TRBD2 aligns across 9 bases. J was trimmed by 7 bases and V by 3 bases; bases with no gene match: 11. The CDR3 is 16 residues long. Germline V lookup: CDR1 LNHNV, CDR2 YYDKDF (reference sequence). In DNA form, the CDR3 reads TGTGCCACCAGCAGTCGCGGGACTAGCATTACCAATACGCAGTATTTT. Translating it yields CATSSRGTSITNTQYF.

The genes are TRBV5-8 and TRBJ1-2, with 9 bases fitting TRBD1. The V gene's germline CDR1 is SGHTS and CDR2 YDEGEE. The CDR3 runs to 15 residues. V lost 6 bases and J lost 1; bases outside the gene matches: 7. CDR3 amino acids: CASTLTGGVNYGYTF. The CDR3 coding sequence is TGTGCCAGCACCCTGACAGGGGGTGTTAACTATGGCTACACCTTC.

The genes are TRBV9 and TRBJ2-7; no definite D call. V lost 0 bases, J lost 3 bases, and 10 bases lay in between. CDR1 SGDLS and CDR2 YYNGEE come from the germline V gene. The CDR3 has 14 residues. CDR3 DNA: TGTGCCAGCAGCGTAGCGCCTCTAGGCTACGAGCAGTACTTC. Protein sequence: CASSVAPLGYEQYF. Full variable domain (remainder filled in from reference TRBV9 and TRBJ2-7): DSGVTQTPKHLITATGQRVTLRCSPRSGDLSVYWYQQSLDQGLQFLIQYYNGEERAKGNILERFSAQQFPDLHSELNLSSLELGDSALYFCASSVAPLGYEQYFGPGTRLTVT.

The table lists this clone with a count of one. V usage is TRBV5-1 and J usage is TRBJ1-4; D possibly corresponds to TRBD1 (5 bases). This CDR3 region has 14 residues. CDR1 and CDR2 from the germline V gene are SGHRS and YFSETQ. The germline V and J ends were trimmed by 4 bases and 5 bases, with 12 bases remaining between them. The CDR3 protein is CASSLGRRNEKLFF. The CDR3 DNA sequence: TGCGCCAGCAGCCTGGGACGGAGGAATGAAAAACTGTTTTTT.

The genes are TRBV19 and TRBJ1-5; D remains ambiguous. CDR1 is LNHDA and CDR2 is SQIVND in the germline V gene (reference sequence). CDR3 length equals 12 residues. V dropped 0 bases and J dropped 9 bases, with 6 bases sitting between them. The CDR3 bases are TGTGCCAGTAGTATAGAGGGCCGGCCCCAGCATTTT. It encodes CASSIEGRPQHF.

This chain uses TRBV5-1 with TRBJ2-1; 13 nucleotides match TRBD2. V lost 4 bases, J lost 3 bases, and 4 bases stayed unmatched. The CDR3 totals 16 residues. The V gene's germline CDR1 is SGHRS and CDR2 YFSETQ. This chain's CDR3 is CASSNRLAGGYNEQFF. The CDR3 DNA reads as TGCGCCAGCAGCAACCGACTAGCGGGAGGCTACAATGAGCAGTTCTTC.

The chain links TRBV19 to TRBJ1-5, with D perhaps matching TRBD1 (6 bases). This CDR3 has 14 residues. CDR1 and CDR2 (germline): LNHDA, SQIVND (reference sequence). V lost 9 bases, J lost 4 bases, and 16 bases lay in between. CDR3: CASAPGGGNQPQHF. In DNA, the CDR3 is TGTGCCAGCGCCCCGGGAGGGGGGAATCAGCCCCAGCATTTT.

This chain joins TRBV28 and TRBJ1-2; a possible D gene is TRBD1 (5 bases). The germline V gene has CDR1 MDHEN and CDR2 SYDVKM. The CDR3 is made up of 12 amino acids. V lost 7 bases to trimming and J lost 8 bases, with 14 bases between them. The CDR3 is CASTAGNLGYTF. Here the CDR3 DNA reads TGTGCCAGCACCGCAGGGAATTTGGGCTACACCTTC.

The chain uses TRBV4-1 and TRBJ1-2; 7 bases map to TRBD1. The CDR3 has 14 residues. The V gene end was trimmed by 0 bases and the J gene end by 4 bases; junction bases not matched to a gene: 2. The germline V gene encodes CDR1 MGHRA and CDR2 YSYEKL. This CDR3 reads CASSQDQGGYGYTF. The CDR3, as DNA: TGCGCCAGCAGCCAAGATCAGGGGGGCTATGGCTACACCTTC.

The CDR3 bases are TGTGCCAGCAGCCAAGATCGGAGGGAGACCCAGTACTTC. Translated: CASSQDRRETQYF. The V call is TRBV4-2, the J call TRBJ2-5; possible D gene TRBD2, 5 bases. Germline values: CDR1 LGHNA, CDR2 YNFKEQ. The CDR3 covers 13 residues. Trimming left V 0 bases short and J 5 bases short, with 7 bases between.

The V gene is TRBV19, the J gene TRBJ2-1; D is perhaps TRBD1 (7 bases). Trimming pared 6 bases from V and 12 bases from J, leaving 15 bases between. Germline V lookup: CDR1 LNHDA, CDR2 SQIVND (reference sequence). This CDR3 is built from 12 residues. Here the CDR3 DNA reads TGTGCCAGTAGGACCGACAGGGAGGTGCAGTTCTTC. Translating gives CASRTDREVQFF.

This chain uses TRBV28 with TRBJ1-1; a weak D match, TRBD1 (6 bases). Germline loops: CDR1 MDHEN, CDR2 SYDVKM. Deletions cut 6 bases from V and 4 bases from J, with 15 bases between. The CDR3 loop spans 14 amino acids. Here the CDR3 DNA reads TGTGCCAGCAGGATCGACAGGCAGGGCACTGAAGCTTTCTTT. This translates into CASRIDRQGTEAFF.

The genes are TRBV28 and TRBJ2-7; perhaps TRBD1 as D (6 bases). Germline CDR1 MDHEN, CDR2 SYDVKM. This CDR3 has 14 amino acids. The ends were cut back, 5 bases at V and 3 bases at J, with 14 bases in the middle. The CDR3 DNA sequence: TGTGCCAGCAGTACACCGGGACACATCTACGAGCAGTACTTC. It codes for CASSTPGHIYEQYF.

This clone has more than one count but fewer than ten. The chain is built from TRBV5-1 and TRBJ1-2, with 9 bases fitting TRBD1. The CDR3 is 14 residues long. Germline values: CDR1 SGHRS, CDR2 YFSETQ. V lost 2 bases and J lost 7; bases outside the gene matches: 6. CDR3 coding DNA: TGCGCCAGCAGCTTCTCCGGGACAGGGAGTGGCTACACCTTC. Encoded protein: CASSFSGTGSGYTF.

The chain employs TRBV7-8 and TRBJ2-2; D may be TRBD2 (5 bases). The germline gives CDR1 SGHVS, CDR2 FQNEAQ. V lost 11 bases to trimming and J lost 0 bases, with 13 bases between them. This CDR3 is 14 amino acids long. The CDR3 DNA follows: TGTGCCCCAGAACACGGGGCGAACACCGGGGAGCTGTTTTTT. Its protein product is CAPEHGANTGELFF.

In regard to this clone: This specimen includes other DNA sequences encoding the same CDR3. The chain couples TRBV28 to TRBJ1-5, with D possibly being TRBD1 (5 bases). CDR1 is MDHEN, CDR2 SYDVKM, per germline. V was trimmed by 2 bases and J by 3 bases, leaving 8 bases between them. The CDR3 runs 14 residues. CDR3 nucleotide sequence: TGTGCCAGCAGTTTAGGGGGGACCAATCAGCCCCAGCATTTT. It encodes CASSLGGTNQPQHF.

The CDR3 nucleotides are TGTGCCAGCAGCCAACAGGTCTACGAGCAGTACTTC. Its protein product is CASSQQVYEQYF. V usage is TRBV3-1 (or the pseudogene TRBV3-2) and J usage is TRBJ2-7; the D is unclear. The CDR3 totals 12 residues. Deletions cut 2 bases from V and 3 bases from J, with 5 bases between. Germline CDR1 LGHDT, CDR2 YNNKEL (reference sequence).

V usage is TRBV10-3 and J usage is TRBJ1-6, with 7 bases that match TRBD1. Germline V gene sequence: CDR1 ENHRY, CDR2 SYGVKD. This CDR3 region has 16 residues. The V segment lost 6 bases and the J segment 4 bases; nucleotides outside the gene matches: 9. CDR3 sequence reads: CAISQTGQVYNSPLHF. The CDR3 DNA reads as TGTGCCATCAGCCAAACTGGACAGGTTTATAATTCACCCCTCCACTTT.

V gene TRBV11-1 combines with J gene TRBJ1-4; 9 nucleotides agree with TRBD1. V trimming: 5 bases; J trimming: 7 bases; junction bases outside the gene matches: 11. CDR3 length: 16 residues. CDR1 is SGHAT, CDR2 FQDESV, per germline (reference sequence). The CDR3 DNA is TGTGCCAGCAGCCACGGACAGGGGCCCGGGGGTGAAAAACTGTTTTTT. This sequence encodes CASSHGQGPGGEKLFF.

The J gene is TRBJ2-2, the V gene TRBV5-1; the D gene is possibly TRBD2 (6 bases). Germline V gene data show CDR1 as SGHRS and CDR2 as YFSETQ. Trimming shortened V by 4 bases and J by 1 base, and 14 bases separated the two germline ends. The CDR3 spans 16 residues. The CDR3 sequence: CASSRKEGWNTGELFF. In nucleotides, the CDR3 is TGCGCCAGCAGCCGAAAGGAGGGGTGGAACACCGGGGAGCTGTTTTTT.